One and the same sample provided the 13 T cell receptor beta chains below, sequenced in a study of cytomegalovirus exposure and HLA in healthy donors. The primer mix had 60 Vbeta and 13 Jbeta primers. Assay used: immunoSEQ multiplex PCR; TCRdb lists only in-frame clones, some missing. The sample carries some 250,000 clones, 82% recorded once. The sequencing sample was made of PBMCs. The source is a woman between 40 and 55 years old in good health and CMV-seropositive.

The chain combines TRBV6-1 with TRBJ2-7; 7 bases are a match to TRBD1. CDR3 length equals 12 residues. Losses at the gene ends were 6 bases for V and 3 bases for J; bases not matched to a gene: 2. Germline values: CDR1 MNHNS, CDR2 SASEGT. CDR3 sequence: CASSRDSYEQYF. Here the CDR3 DNA reads TGTGCCAGCAGCCGGGACAGCTACGAGCAGTACTTC.

J is TRBJ2-1 and V is TRBV4-1, with D possibly matching TRBD2 (6 bases). Trimming left V 0 bases short and J 8 bases short, with 11 bases between. Germline-derived CDR1 and CDR2 are MGHRA and YSYEKL. CDR3 length: 14 amino acids. DNA of the CDR3: TGCGCCAGCAGCCAAGATCGACTAGATGATGAGCAGTTCTTC. It encodes CASSQDRLDDEQFF.

Only one count was recorded for this clone. The rearrangement links TRBV9 to TRBJ2-1, with D perhaps TRBD2 (5 bases). The CDR3 covers 16 residues. The germline V gene has CDR1 SGDLS and CDR2 YYNGEE. Trimming took 3 bases from V and 2 from J, leaving 15 bases between them. CDR3 in amino acids: CASSDRLSGAYNEQFF. For the CDR3, the DNA is TGTGCCAGCAGCGACCGACTGTCCGGGGCCTACAATGAGCAGTTCTTC.

This clone showed up just a few times. The chain uses TRBV6-5 and TRBJ1-2, with D possibly matching TRBD1 (6 bases). Trimming cost V 2 bases and J 6 bases, with 10 bases left between them. CDR3 length: 13 residues. Looked up from germline, CDR1 is MNHEY and CDR2 is SVGAGI. CDR3 nucleotide sequence: TGTGCCAGCAGTTACCCGGACAGAGATGGCTACACCTTC. It codes for CASSYPDRDGYTF.

This clone has only one observation. The rearrangement joins TRBV6-5 to TRBJ2-5; unclear D gene. With 6 bases removed from V and 5 bases from J, the gap between germline ends came to 7 bases. CDR3 length: 11 residues. Germline V gene lookup returns CDR1 MNHEY and CDR2 SVGAGI. CDR3 amino acids: CASSRRETQYF. The CDR3 DNA follows: TGTGCCAGCAGCCGCAGGGAGACCCAGTACTTC.

The chain combines TRBV7-2 with TRBJ2-1, with D maybe TRBD2 (6 bases). The CDR3 spans 17 residues. CDR1 and CDR2 from the germline V gene are SGHTA and FQGNSA. V gave up 1 base and J gave up 8 bases, with 21 bases separating them. Written as DNA, the CDR3 is TGTGCCAGCAGCTTAGGTAGGGTACGGGATATAGCGGATGAGCAGTTCTTC. Amino acid sequence: CASSLGRVRDIADEQFF.

V usage is TRBV5-4 and J usage is TRBJ2-7, with D tentatively TRBD2 (5 bases). Trimming pared 1 base from V and 4 bases from J, leaving 15 bases between. CDR1 and CDR2 from the germline V gene are SGHNT and YYREEE (reference sequence). This CDR3 has 15 residues. The chain's CDR3 is CASSLLGAGAYEQYF. The CDR3 DNA follows: TGTGCCAGCAGCTTGTTAGGTGCGGGTGCGTACGAGCAGTACTTC.

The chain uses TRBV6-5 and TRBJ1-1, with 7 bases that match TRBD1. From germline, CDR1 is MNHEY and CDR2 SVGAGI. This CDR3 contains 14 residues. V lost 5 bases, J lost 2 bases, and 5 bases stayed unmatched. Written as DNA, the CDR3 is TGTGCCAGCAGTAATACAGGGGTTAACACTGAAGCTTTCTTT. Protein: CASSNTGVNTEAFF.

The J gene is TRBJ1-5, the V gene TRBV7-2; 9 bases agree with TRBD1. Trimming removed 5 bases from V and 6 bases from J; junction bases left unmatched: 8. The CDR3 is 15 residues long. From germline, CDR1 is SGHTA and CDR2 FQGNSA. CDR3 in amino acids: CASSLGQGRAQPQHF. The CDR3 nucleotides read TGTGCCAGCAGCCTCGGACAGGGGCGAGCTCAGCCCCAGCATTTT.

The rearrangement joins TRBV29-1 to TRBJ2-7, with 8 bases aligning to TRBD1. Per the germline V gene, CDR1 is SQVTM and CDR2 is ANQGSEA. The trim removed 7 bases at V and 4 bases at J, leaving 9 bases unmatched. This CDR3 is 13 amino acids long. In DNA form, the CDR3 reads TGCAGCGCTCGGGAGACAGGGGAATACGAGCAGTACTTC. This encodes CSARETGEYEQYF.

CDR3 sequence reads: CASSILGAGDEQYF. In DNA, the CDR3 is TGTGCCAGCAGTATCCTCGGAGCGGGAGACGAGCAGTACTTC. V gene TRBV6-6 combines with J gene TRBJ2-7, with TRBD2 matching over 8 bases. Trimming took 5 bases from V and 5 from J; bases not matched to a gene: 8. This CDR3 comprises 14 residues. Germline lookup yields CDR1 MNHNY and CDR2 SVGAGI (reference sequence).

The V call is TRBV5-6, the J call TRBJ1-2; a weak D match, TRBD1 (6 bases). This CDR3 has 14 amino acids. The V end lost 4 bases, the J end lost 5 bases, and 15 bases lay between the germline ends. Germline lookup yields CDR1 SGHDT and CDR2 YYEEEE. The CDR3 spells CASSVGQPSYGYTF. In nucleotides, the CDR3 is TGTGCCAGCAGCGTAGGACAGCCCTCATATGGCTACACCTTC.

The rearrangement links TRBV5-8 to TRBJ1-1; 9 positions match TRBD1. The CDR3 is 15 residues long. Germline assignment: CDR1 SGHTS and CDR2 YDEGEE. V dropped 4 bases and J dropped 5; count of bases not matched to a gene: 9. In nucleotides, the CDR3 is TGTGCCAGCAGCCCCATTTCGACAGGGGGTACTGAAGCTTTCTTT. This gives the protein CASSPISTGGTEAFF.